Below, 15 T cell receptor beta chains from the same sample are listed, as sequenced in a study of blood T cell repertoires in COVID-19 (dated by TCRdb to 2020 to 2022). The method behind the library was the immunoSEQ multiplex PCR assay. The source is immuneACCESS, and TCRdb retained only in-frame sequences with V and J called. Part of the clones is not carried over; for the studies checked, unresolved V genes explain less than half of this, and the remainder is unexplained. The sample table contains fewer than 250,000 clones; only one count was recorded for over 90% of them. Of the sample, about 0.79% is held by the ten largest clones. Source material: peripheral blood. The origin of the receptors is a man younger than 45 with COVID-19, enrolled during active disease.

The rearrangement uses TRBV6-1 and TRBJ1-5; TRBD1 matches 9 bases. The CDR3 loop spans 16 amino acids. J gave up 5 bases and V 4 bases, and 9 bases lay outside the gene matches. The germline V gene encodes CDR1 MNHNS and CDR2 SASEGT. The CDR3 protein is CASSASGGQGYQPQHF. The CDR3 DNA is TGTGCCAGCAGTGCCTCCGGGGGACAGGGATATCAGCCCCAGCATTTT.

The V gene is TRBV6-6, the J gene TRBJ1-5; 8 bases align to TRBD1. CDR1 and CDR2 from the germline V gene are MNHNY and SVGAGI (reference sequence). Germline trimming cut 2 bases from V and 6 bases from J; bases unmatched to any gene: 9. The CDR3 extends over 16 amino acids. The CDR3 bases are TGTGCCAGCAGTTACCCAACAGGGGGTCGGCCTCAGCCCCAGCATTTT. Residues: CASSYPTGGRPQPQHF.

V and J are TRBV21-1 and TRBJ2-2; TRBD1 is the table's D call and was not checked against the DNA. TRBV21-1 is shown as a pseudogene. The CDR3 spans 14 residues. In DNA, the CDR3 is TGTGCCAGTAGAAGGGACAGGAACACCGGGGAGCTGTTTTTT. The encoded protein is CASRRDRNTGELFF.

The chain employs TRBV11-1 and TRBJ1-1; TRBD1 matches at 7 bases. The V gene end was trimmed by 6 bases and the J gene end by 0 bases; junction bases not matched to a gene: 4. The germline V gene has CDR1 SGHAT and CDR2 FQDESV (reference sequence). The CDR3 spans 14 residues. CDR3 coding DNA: TGTGCCAGCAGGGGGACAGAGATGAACACTGAAGCTTTCTTT. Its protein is CASRGTEMNTEAFF.

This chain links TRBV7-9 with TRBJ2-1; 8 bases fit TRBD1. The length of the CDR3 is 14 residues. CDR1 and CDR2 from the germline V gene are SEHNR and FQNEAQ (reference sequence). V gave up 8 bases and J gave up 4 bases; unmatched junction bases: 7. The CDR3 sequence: CASLGGQDYNEQFF. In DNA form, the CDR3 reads TGTGCCAGCCTCGGGGGACAGGATTACAATGAGCAGTTCTTC.

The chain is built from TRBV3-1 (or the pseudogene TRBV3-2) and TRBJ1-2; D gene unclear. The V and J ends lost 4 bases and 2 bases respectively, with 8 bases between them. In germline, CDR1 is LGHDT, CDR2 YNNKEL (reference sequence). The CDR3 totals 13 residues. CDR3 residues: CASSPPGNYGYTF. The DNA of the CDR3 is TGTGCCAGCAGCCCTCCCGGGAACTATGGCTACACCTTC.

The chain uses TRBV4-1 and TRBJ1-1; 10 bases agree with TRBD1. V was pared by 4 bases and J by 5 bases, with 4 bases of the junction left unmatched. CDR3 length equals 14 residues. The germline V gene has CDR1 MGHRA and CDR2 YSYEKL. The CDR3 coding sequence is TGCGCCAGCAGCCTGGGACAGGGGTGGACTGAAGCTTTCTTT. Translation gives CASSLGQGWTEAFF.

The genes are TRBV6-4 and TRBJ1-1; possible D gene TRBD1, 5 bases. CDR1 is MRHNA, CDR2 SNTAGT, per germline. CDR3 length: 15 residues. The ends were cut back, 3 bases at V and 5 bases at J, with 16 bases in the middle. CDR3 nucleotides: TGTGCCAGCAGTGAGTTTCATGGGGCTGTAACTGAAGCTTTCTTT. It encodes CASSEFHGAVTEAFF.

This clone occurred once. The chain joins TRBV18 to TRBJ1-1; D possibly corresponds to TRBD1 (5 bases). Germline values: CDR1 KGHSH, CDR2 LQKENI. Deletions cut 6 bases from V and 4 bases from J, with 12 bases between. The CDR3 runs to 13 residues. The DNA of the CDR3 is TGTGCCAGCTCCTCGGGGGGGAGCACTGAAGCTTTCTTT. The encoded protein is CASSSGGSTEAFF.

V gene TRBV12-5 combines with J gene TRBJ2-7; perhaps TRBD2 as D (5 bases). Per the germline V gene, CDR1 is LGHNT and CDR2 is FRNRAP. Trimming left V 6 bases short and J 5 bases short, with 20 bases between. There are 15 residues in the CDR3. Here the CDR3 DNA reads TGTGCTAGTGGCAAAACGGGATCCCGGGCCCACGAGCAGTACTTC. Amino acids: CASGKTGSRAHEQYF.

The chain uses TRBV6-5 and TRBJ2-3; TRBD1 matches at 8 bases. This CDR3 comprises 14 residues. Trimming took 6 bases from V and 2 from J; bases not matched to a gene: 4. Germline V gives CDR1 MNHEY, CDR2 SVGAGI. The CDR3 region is CASRRQGYTDTQYF. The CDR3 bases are TGTGCCAGCAGGAGACAGGGGTACACAGATACGCAGTATTTT.

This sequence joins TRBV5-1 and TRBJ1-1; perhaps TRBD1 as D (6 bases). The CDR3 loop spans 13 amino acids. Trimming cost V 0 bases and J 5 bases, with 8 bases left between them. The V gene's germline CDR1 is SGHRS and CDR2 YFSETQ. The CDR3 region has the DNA TGCGCCAGCAGCTTGGGAGGGGGAACTGAAGCTTTCTTT. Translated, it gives CASSLGGGTEAFF.

The CDR3 DNA sequence: TGTGCCAGCGCCCCTGGGGGGAGCTCCTACAATGAGCAGTTCTTC. Protein product: CASAPGGSSYNEQFF. The rearrangement joins TRBV18 to TRBJ2-1; TRBD2 might be the D (6 bases). V was pared by 8 bases and J by 0 bases, with 14 bases between. CDR3 length: 15 amino acids. Per germline, CDR1 KGHSH and CDR2 LQKENI.

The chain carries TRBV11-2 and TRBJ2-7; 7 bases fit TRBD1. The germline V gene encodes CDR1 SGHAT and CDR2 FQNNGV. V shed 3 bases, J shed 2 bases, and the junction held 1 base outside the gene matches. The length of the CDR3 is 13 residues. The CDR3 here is CASSFGQAYEQYF. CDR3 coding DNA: TGTGCCAGCAGCTTCGGACAGGCCTACGAGCAGTACTTC.

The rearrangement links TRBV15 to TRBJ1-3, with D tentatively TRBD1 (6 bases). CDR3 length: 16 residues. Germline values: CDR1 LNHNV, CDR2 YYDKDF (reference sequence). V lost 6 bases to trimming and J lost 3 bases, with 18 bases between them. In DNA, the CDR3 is TGTGCCACCAGAGATTCTTTACAGGGTGTTGGAAACACCATATATTTT. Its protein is CATRDSLQGVGNTIYF.